This T cell receptor beta chain derives from a study of blood T cell repertoires in COVID-19. On the study more broadly: The United States, Italy and Spain supplied acute and convalescent COVID-19 samples.

Produced via immunoSEQ multiplex PCR; TCRdb's table is partial and in-frame only. The data contain fewer than 250,000 clones, 75% to 85% of them singletons. Allocation to cohorts depended on clinical history reported by the participants. Germline V gene sequence: CDR1 SNHLY, CDR2 FYNNEI. The germline V and J ends were trimmed by 7 bases and 1 base, with 10 bases remaining between them. There are 13 residues in the CDR3. In this sample, this clone turned up a few times. The sample taken for sequencing was PBMCs or T cells enriched from blood (not recorded which). This chain joins TRBV2 and TRBJ1-1; D remains ambiguous. This clonotype was sampled from a woman between 45 and 60 years old with acute COVID-19. The CDR3 is CASMRFRNTEAFF. In DNA form, the CDR3 reads TGTGCCAGCATGAGGTTCAGGAACACTGAAGCTTTCTTT.